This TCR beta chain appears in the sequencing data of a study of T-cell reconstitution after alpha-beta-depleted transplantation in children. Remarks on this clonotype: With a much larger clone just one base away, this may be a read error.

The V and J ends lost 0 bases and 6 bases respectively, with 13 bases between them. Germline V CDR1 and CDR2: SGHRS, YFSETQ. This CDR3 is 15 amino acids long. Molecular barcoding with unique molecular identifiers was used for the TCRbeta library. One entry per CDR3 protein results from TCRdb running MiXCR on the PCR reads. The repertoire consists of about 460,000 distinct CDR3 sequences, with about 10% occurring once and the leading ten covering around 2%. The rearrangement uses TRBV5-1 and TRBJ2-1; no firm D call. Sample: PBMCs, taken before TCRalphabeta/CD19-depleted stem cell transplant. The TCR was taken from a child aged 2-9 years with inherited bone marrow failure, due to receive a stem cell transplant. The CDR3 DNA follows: TGCGCCAGCAGCTTGGAGGGCCAGGCGGCCAATGAGCAGTTCTTC. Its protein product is CASSLEGQAANEQFF.